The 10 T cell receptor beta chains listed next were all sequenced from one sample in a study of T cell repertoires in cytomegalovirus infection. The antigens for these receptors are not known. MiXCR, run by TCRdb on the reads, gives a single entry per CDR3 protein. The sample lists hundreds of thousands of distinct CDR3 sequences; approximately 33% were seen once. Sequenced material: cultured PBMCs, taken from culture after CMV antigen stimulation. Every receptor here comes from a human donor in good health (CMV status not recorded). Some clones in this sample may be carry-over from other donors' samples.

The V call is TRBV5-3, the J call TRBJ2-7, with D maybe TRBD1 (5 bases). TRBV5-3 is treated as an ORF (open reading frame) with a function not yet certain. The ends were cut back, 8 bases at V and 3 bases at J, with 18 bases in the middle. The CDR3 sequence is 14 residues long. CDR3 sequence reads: CASSHGAGVYEQYF. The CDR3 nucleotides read TGTGCCAGCAGCCATGGGGCCGGTGTCTACGAGCAGTACTTC.

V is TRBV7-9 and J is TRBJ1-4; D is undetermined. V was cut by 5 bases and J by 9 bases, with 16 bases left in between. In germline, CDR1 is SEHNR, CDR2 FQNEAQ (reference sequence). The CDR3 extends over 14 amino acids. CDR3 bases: TGTGCCAGCAGCCCAGCCCTGGGAGTAAAAAAACTGTTTTTT. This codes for CASSPALGVKKLFF.

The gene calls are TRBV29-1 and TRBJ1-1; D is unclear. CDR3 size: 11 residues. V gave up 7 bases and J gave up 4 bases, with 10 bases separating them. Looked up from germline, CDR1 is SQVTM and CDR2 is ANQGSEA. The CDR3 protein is CSAQRSTEAFF. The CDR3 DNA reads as TGCAGCGCGCAAAGGAGCACTGAAGCTTTCTTT. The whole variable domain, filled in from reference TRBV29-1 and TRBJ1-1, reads SAVISQKPSRDICQRGTSLTIQCQVDSQVTMMFWYRQQPGQSLTLIATANQGSEATYESGFVIDKFPISRPNLTFSTLTVSNMSPEDSSIYLCSAQRSTEAFFGQGTRLTVV.

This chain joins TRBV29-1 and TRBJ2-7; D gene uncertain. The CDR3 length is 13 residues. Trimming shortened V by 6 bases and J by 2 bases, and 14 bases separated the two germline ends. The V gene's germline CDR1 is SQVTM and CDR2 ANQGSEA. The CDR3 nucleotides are TGCAGCGTAGACTCTGGGGAAACCTACGAGCAGTACTTC. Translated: CSVDSGETYEQYF.

The CDR3 nucleotides read TGTGCCAGCAGTGCAACTAGCGGGAGTGGAACAGATACGCAGTATTTT. Its translation is CASSATSGSGTDTQYF. This rearrangement joins TRBV6-5 to TRBJ2-3, with 11 nucleotides matching TRBD2. Germline-derived CDR1 and CDR2 are MNHEY and SVGAGI. Trimming cost V 5 bases and J 3 bases; bases outside gene matches: 7. The CDR3 runs 16 residues.

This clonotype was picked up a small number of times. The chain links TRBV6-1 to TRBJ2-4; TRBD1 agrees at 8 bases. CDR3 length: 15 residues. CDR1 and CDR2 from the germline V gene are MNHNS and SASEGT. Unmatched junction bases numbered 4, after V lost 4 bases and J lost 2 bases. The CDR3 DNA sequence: TGTGCCAGCAGTGTCGACAGGGGTTCCAAAAACATTCAGTACTTC. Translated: CASSVDRGSKNIQYF.

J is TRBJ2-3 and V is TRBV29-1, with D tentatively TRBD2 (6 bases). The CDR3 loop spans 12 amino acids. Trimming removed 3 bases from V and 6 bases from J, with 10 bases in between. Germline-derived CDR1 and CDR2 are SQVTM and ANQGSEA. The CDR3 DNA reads TGCAGCGTTGATGAGGGGAGGGATACGCAGTATTTT. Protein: CSVDEGRDTQYF.

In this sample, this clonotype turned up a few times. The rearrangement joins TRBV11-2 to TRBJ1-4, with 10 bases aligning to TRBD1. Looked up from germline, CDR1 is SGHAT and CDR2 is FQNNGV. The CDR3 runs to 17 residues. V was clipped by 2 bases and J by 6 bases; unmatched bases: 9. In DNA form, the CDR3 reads TGTGCCAGCAGCTTACGGGGACAGGGGATTATGCATGAAAAACTGTTTTTT. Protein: CASSLRGQGIMHEKLFF.

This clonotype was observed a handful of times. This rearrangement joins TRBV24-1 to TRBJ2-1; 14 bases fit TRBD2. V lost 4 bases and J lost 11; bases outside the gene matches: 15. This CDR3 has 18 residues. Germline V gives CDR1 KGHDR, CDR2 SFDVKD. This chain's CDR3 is CATSEAAPGTSGSPQQFF. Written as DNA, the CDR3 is TGTGCCACCAGTGAGGCGGCTCCTGGGACTAGCGGGAGCCCACAGCAGTTCTTC.

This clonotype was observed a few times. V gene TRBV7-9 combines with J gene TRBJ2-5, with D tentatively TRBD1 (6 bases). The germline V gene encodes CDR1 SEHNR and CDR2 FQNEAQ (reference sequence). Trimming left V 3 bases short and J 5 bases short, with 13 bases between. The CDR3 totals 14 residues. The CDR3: CASSFEAGDETQYF. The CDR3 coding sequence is TGTGCCAGCAGCTTCGAGGCAGGGGATGAGACCCAGTACTTC.